This TCR beta chain was sequenced for a study of shared clonotypes between healthy human individuals. Here immunoSEQ multiplex PCR was the method, and the copy in TCRdb shows in-frame clones only, minus some. This sample has about 600,000 clones, with about 96% found just once. The CDR3 spans 15 residues. Between the trimmed V and J ends, which lost 1 base and 2 bases, there was a span of 11 bases. Germline CDR1 and CDR2: SGHDT and YYEEEE. Material: naive CD4+ T cells sorted from blood. Subset defined: CD45RA+ positively selected. V gene TRBV5-6 combines with J gene TRBJ2-3, with a possible D match to TRBD2 (6 bases). The receptor was isolated from a woman in her 30s in good health. In DNA form, the CDR3 reads TGTGCCAGCAGCTTGAACGGGAGAGTCACAGATACGCAGTATTTT. Amino acid sequence: CASSLNGRVTDTQYF.